This TCR beta chain was documented in a study of blood T cell repertoires in COVID-19 (dated by TCRdb to 2020 to 2021). Regarding the study in general: Collaborator samples came from the United States, Italy and Spain and covered acute and convalescent phases of COVID-19. Where available, HLA class I and class II types were obtained from metadata supplied by the sample provider rather than from assay-based typing. The prospective study material was composed of cDNA or gDNA derived from T cells, B-cell-depleted T cells, or PBMCs. The repertoires were released in a freely available public database meant as a resource for research on the immune response to SARS-CoV-2. The dataset comprised deeply sampled blood TCRbeta repertoires from subjects exposed to, actively infected with, or recovered from COVID-19. The sample metadata nearly always contained a de-identified subject ID, COVID-19 status, age in years and sex. The samples were drawn from two sources: the first 160 participants of the ongoing ImmuneRACE study, and 950 to 1,500 subjects contributed by 6 global collaborators. What the authors observed across the whole study: The quantity of clinical and demographic metadata differed by source and by participant and was supplied without curation.

The immunoSEQ Assay, a bias-controlled multiplex PCR, was used to amplify TCRbeta CDR3 regions from genomic DNA. As for how the authors treated the data: Nucleated cell counts per sample were estimated from amplification of reference gene primers within the assay. To quantify the absolute abundance of each unique TCRbeta CDR3 rearrangement, sequence reads were collapsed and filtered. Productive Simpson clonality was computed per sample as the square root of Simpson's diversity index over productive rearrangements. The table comes from immuneACCESS by way of TCRdb, which keeps in-frame sequences with V and J called. Part of the clones is missing from these tables; in studies checked, under half for an unresolved V gene and the rest for unknown reasons. V and J calls and clone size come straight from that table; D and trimming were deduced from the DNA. The sample data list more than 200,000 clones, and about 88% of these were observed just once. Jointly, the top ten make up roughly 2% of the sample.

A word on this clone: Which antigen it targets is not known. No base quality information exists; no much larger clone differs at one position.

Another Seattle source contributed samples from volunteer blood donors who had recovered from COVID-19. The collaborating institutions used their own protocols to collect whole blood in K2EDTA tubes. For TCRbeta analysis, collaborators shipped samples as frozen whole blood, isolated PBMCs, or DNA extracted from either of those sample types. V is pared back by 0 bases and J by 1 base, with 7 bases lying between the germline termini. The germline V gene yields SGHRS for CDR1 and YFSETQ for CDR2. The CDR3 holds 15 amino acids from the cysteine to the phenylalanine. Just the 45-base CDR3 DNA is kept, in frame starting at base 1.

The sequenced sample was peripheral blood. This clonotype was obtained from a woman between 35 and 50 years old who had recovered from COVID-19. In this chain, TRBV5-1 is recombined with TRBJ2-2; the D gene remains uncertain. The CDR3 region: CASSLGVLNTGELFF. The DNA is as follows: TGCGCCAGCAGCTTGGGCGTTTTGAACACCGGGGAGCTGTTTTTT.